The following is a TCR beta chain sequence with its context. The antigen remains undetermined. Germline V gene lookup returns CDR1 DFQATT and CDR2 SNEGSKA (reference sequence). V was shortened by 6 bases and J by 6 bases, with 14 bases between the two germline ends. The CDR3 has 13 residues. This sample was included in a study of CD8 T cells in ankylosing spondylitis. Study results and limitations: Reactive arthritis synovial fluid and blood previously showed some of these motif variants. The authors reported significant enrichment of disease-linked clones in matched ankylosing spondylitis synovial fluid. Characteristic, it appeared, of ankylosing spondylitis blood was a TCR beta motif of seven or eight highly homologous variants.

TCRdb redid the calling of the 5' RACE reads with MiXCR, one entry per CDR3 protein. The profile shows around 130,000 distinct CDR3 sequences, roughly 9% of them singletons. Sequencing was performed on blood, either unsorted or a sorted T cell fraction (not recorded which). The chain has TRBV20-1 and TRBJ2-2; maybe TRBD1 (7 bases). The sequence was collected from a male donor with ankylosing spondylitis or in good health (not recorded which). CDR3 sequence: CSARQGLAGELFF. In DNA, the CDR3 is TGCAGTGCAAGACAGGGACTGGCCGGGGAGCTGTTTTTT.